Listed below are T cell receptor beta chains from one sample, sequenced in a study of Graves' ophthalmopathy and Graves' hyperthyroidism. TCRdb recomputed calls from the multiplex PCR reads with MiXCR, one row per CDR3 protein. The sample includes 300,000 to 500,000 distinct CDR3 sequences, approximately 15% of them seen just once. Material: peripheral blood. These receptors were taken from a woman in her late teens or twenties with stable Graves' hyperthyroidism. CDR3s include the opening cysteine and the closing phenylalanine or tryptophan. The D gene is left open where the match is weak. Not every row has a clone size; where given, it reads once, few, many or a size class.

abundance	d_gene	j_gene	v_gene	CDR3nt	CDR3aa
many	TRBD2	TRBJ2-7	TRBV10-3	TGTGCCATCACTCCTAGCGGGAACCCCTACGAGCAGTACTTC	CAITPSGNPYEQYF
many	-	TRBJ2-4	TRBV12-3/TRBV12-4	TGTGCCAGCAGTCCCGACAGTAAAAACATTCAGTACTTC	CASSPDSKNIQYF
-	-	TRBJ1-1	TRBV5-8	TGTGCCAGCAGCGGAGACAAGAACACTGAAGCTTTCTTT	CASSGDKNTEAFF
few	-	TRBJ2-6	TRBV2	TGTGCCAGCAGGGGGGGCGACACGTCTGGGGCCAACGTCCTGACTTTC	CASRGGDTSGANVLTF
many	TRBD1	TRBJ1-1	TRBV12-3/TRBV12-4	TGTGCCAGCACCGAGGACAGGGGGTACACTGAAGCTTTCTTT	CASTEDRGYTEAFF
many	TRBD1	TRBJ1-2	TRBV10-3	TGTGCCGCAAGACAGGGTGACTATGGCTACACCTTC	CAARQGDYGYTF
-	-	TRBJ1-6	TRBV5-1	TGCGCCAGCCAGAAGGGAAGTTCACCCCTCCACTTT	CASQKGSSPLHF
many	TRBD1	TRBJ1-2	TRBV19	TGTGCCAGTAGTAACAGGGGATCCGTGGATGGCTACACCTTC	CASSNRGSVDGYTF
many	TRBD1	TRBJ2-2	TRBV19	TGTGCCAGTAGTATTGGGACAGGGTTCACCGGGGAGCTGTTTTTT	CASSIGTGFTGELFF
-	-	TRBJ2-2	TRBV6-5	TGTGCCAGCAGTTTGGATCGACAGAACACCGGGGAGCTGTTTTTT	CASSLDRQNTGELFF
many	-	TRBJ2-6	TRBV10-2	TGCGCCAGCAACGGCGCAGGGATCACCGGGGCCAACGTCCTGACTTTC	CASNGAGITGANVLTF
once	TRBD1	TRBJ2-5	TRBV12-3/TRBV12-4	TGTGCCAGCAGCTCGGCGGGCAGGGGGCAAGAGACCCAGTACTTC	CASSSAGRGQETQYF
many	-	TRBJ1-1	TRBV5-1	TGCGCCAGCAGCTTGACGGCAAGGACAATGAACACTGAAGCTTTCTTT	CASSLTARTMNTEAFF
many	TRBD1	TRBJ2-2	TRBV6-1	TGTGCCAGCAGTGAGAGGGGGCAGGGCCTTCCCGGGGAGCTGTTTTTT	CASSERGQGLPGELFF
many	-	TRBJ2-7	TRBV12-3/TRBV12-4	TGTGCCAGCAGTTTTAGGGCGTCCTACGAGCAGTACTTC	CASSFRASYEQYF
many	-	TRBJ1-2	TRBV6-1	TGTGCCAGCAGAGGAATTAACTATGGCTACACCTTC	CASRGINYGYTF
-	-	TRBJ2-2	TRBV5-5	TGTGCCAGCAGCTTCCGGACTTCCGAGGGCACCGGGGAGCTGTTTTTT	CASSFRTSEGTGELFF
many	TRBD2	TRBJ2-5	TRBV15	TGTGCCACCCGGACTAGCGGGGTCCAAGAGACCCAGTACTTC	CATRTSGVQETQYF
many	-	TRBJ2-5	TRBV2	TGTGCCAGCAGGAGAGACAGGAGACAAGAGACCCAGTACTTC	CASRRDRRQETQYF
many	TRBD2	TRBJ2-2	TRBV6-5	TGTGCCACCTGGACTAGCGGCGGGGAGCTGTTTTTT	CATWTSGGELFF
few	-	TRBJ2-2	TRBV7-9	TGTGCCAGCAGCTTAGCGTGGGGTGCCGGGGAGCTGTTTTTT	CASSLAWGAGELFF
-	-	TRBJ2-4	TRBV4-1	TGCGCCAGCAGCGCTACGACAGTAGCCAAAAACATTCAGTACTTC	CASSATTVAKNIQYF
-	-	TRBJ2-7	TRBV5-1	TGCGCCAGCAGCTTCGGGGGTAGGTCGGTCGAGCAGTACTTC	CASSFGGRSVEQYF
many	TRBD1	TRBJ1-2	TRBV7-2	TGTGCCAGCAGCCCAATGGGACAGTTCTATGGCTACACCTTC	CASSPMGQFYGYTF
many	TRBD2	TRBJ2-7	TRBV5-1	TGCGCCAGCAGCGCCGGACTAGCGGGGCCCTACGAGCAGTACTTC	CASSAGLAGPYEQYF
many	-	TRBJ2-7	TRBV10-1	TGCGCCAGCAGTGAGTCCGACGGGACCTACGAGCAGTACTTC	CASSESDGTYEQYF
few	-	TRBJ1-2	TRBV5-6	TGTGCCAGCAGCTTGGTGGGGGGCGGGACGGACCCGAACGCTAACTATGGCTACACCTTC	CASSLVGGGTDPNANYGYTF
many	TRBD1	TRBJ1-1	TRBV7-2	TGTGCCAGCAGCACCGGACAGGGATGGACTGAAGCTTTCTTT	CASSTGQGWTEAFF
many	-	TRBJ1-6	TRBV6-5	TGTGCCAGCAGTTACTCGCCTACGGCGGTGGGTTCACCCCTCCACTTT	CASSYSPTAVGSPLHF
many	-	TRBJ2-7	TRBV12-3/TRBV12-4	TGTGCCAGCAGTTTAAATTCCGTCGGCTCCTACGAGCAGTACTTC	CASSLNSVGSYEQYF
many	TRBD1	TRBJ2-5	TRBV24-1	TGTGCCACCAGTGATTCTATACCGGGACAGGGGTACGAGACCCAGTACTTC	CATSDSIPGQGYETQYF
many	-	TRBJ1-6	TRBV28	TGTGCCAGCACCTTAGGGGCCAGGAATTCACCCCTCCACTTT	CASTLGARNSPLHF
many	-	TRBJ1-1	TRBV9	TGTGCCAGCAGCGTAGTAGGGTCCACTGAAGCTTTCTTT	CASSVVGSTEAFF
-	-	TRBJ1-5	TRBV6-1	TGTGCCAGCAGTGCGACGAGGCCATATAATCAGCTCCAGCATTTT	CASSATRPYNQLQHF
many	TRBD2	TRBJ2-2	TRBV2	TGTGCCAGCAGGGCGGGACTAGCGGCGGCCGGGGAGCTGTTTTTT	CASRAGLAAAGELFF
many	TRBD1	TRBJ2-7	TRBV7-2	TGTGCCAGCAGCTTATCGGGACAGGGTGTGTCCTACGAGCAGTACTTC	CASSLSGQGVSYEQYF
-	-	TRBJ2-4	TRBV5-5	TGTGCCAGCAGCTTGGTGGTTTCCAAAAACATTCAGTACTTC	CASSLVVSKNIQYF
many	-	TRBJ1-1	TRBV12-3/TRBV12-4	TGTGCCAGCAGTTTACGACAAACGAACACTGAAGCTTTCTTT	CASSLRQTNTEAFF
few	TRBD1	TRBJ2-2	TRBV11-1	TGTGCCAGCAGCTCAGGGACAGGGTGGAACACCGGGGAGCTGTTTTTT	CASSSGTGWNTGELFF
many	TRBD1	TRBJ2-2	TRBV5-5	TGTGCCAGCAGCTCTCAACAGGGGGCATACACCGGGGAGCTGTTTTTT	CASSSQQGAYTGELFF
many	-	TRBJ1-4	TRBV6-1	TGTGCCAGCAGCAAACAGGTTACTAATGAAAAACTGTTTTTT	CASSKQVTNEKLFF
many	-	TRBJ1-5	TRBV6-5	TGTGCCAGCCGTAGTTGGAGCGATCAGCCCCAGCATTTT	CASRSWSDQPQHF
many	TRBD1	TRBJ1-1	TRBV6-2/TRBV6-3	TGTGCCAGCAGTTACTATAGGGGACAGCTGATGAACACTGAAGCTTTCTTT	CASSYYRGQLMNTEAFF
-	TRBD2	TRBJ2-2	TRBV11-2	TGTGCCAGCAGCACTCGATGGACTAGCCTCGCCGGGGAGCTGTTTTTT	CASSTRWTSLAGELFF
many	-	TRBJ2-7	TRBV27	TGTGCCAGCTCCCCGTCGGTGGGTGGAAGCTCCTACGAGCAGTACTTC	CASSPSVGGSSYEQYF
many	TRBD1	TRBJ1-1	TRBV2	TGTGCCAGCAGTGAGGACAGGGGGCCGACTGAAGCTTTCTTT	CASSEDRGPTEAFF
-	-	TRBJ1-1	TRBV6-5	TGTGCCAGCAGTTACTCTTGGGGATCGGGAGGCACTGAAGCTTTCTTT	CASSYSWGSGGTEAFF
few	TRBD2	TRBJ2-3	TRBV28	TGTGCCAGCAGTTCCTTCGGGACTAGCGGGGGCTCTAGCACAGATACGCAGTATTTT	CASSSFGTSGGSSTDTQYF
-	-	TRBJ1-5	TRBV24-1	TGTGCCACCAGTGACACCGCGAAGGTAACCCAGCATTTT	CATSDTAKVTQHF
many	TRBD1	TRBJ1-1	TRBV12-3/TRBV12-4	TGTGCCAGCAGTTCTTACCCGACAGGGACCAGAATAACCCACACTGAAGCTTTCTTT	CASSSYPTGTRITHTEAFF
many	-	TRBJ1-1	TRBV24-1	TGTGCCACCAGTGATCGGGAGGACACTGAAGCTTTCTTT	CATSDREDTEAFF
-	-	TRBJ2-7	TRBV3-1	TGTGCCAGCAGCCCCCGTAGTCACGAGCAGTACTTC	CASSPRSHEQYF
many	-	TRBJ2-7	TRBV11-2	TGTGCCAGCAGCTTAGACGTCTCCCGGGAGCAGTACTTC	CASSLDVSREQYF
many	-	TRBJ2-5	TRBV7-2	TGTGCCAGCAGCCGTCGAAGGGAGTATAGAGAGACCCAGTACTTC	CASSRRREYRETQYF
many	TRBD2	TRBJ2-7	TRBV29-1	TGCAGCGCTCTTACTAGCGGGGGTGGCTACGAGCAGTACTTC	CSALTSGGGYEQYF
many	-	TRBJ2-6	TRBV7-2	TGTGCCAGCAGCTTAATCCTCTCTGGGGCCAACGTCCTGACTTTC	CASSLILSGANVLTF
-	TRBD2	TRBJ2-5	TRBV4-1	TGCGCCAGCAGCCAAGTCGCGGGGGGGCTTACGAAGACCCAGTACTTC	CASSQVAGGLTKTQYF